Listed below are T cell receptor beta chains from one sample, sequenced in a study of T-cell memory formation after mild COVID-19. TCRdb re-called the 5' RACE reads through MiXCR, storing one row per CDR3 protein. This table has around 150,000 distinct CDR3 sequences, about 9.9% appearing once. Material: PBMCs or a T cell subset sorted from them (not recorded which). The receptors were gathered from a man between 18 and 35 years old who had mild COVID-19 (a few samples of this study predate the infection). Cell type and time point are not known. The CDR3 runs from the conserved cysteine through the conserved F or W. The order of the fields is J gene, V gene, CDR3 length, clone size, D gene, CDR3 protein, CDR3 DNA. The D gene is left open where the match is weak. For some rows the clone size is stated as once, few or many, or as a class when expanded; others skip it.

j_gene: TRBJ1-1
v_gene: TRBV6-2/TRBV6-3
len: 13
abundance: .
d_gene: .
CDR3aa: CASSKTANTEAFF
CDR3nt: TGTGCCAGCAGCAAAACAGCGAACACTGAAGCTTTCTTT

j_gene: TRBJ2-2
v_gene: TRBV2
len: 14
abundance: .
d_gene: .
CDR3aa: CASSEDGIAGELFF
CDR3nt: TGTGCCAGCAGTGAAGATGGGATCGCCGGGGAGCTGTTTTTT

j_gene: TRBJ1-2
v_gene: TRBV6-5
len: 13
abundance: few
d_gene: .
CDR3aa: CASSYSGYAAVTF
CDR3nt: TGTGCCAGCAGTTACTCGGGTTACGCGGCTGTAACCTTC

j_gene: TRBJ2-7
v_gene: TRBV5-1
len: 15
abundance: many
d_gene: .
CDR3aa: CASSLSTLGSYEQYF
CDR3nt: TGCGCCAGCAGCCTTTCTACCCTTGGGTCCTACGAGCAGTACTTC

j_gene: TRBJ1-1
v_gene: TRBV30
len: 13
abundance: few
d_gene: .
CDR3aa: CAWSASLYTEAFF
CDR3nt: TGTGCCTGGAGTGCGTCGTTGTATACTGAAGCTTTCTTT

j_gene: TRBJ1-1
v_gene: TRBV18
len: 14
abundance: .
d_gene: .
CDR3aa: CASSPGGYGTEAFF
CDR3nt: TGTGCCAGCTCACCAGGGGGGTATGGCACTGAAGCTTTCTTT

j_gene: TRBJ2-3
v_gene: TRBV19
len: 14
abundance: few
d_gene: TRBD1
CDR3aa: CASSSRGQGDTQYF
CDR3nt: TGTGCCAGTAGTAGCAGGGGGCAAGGAGATACGCAGTATTTT

j_gene: TRBJ2-3
v_gene: TRBV10-3
len: 13
abundance: many
d_gene: .
CDR3aa: CAISVSRQDTQYF
CDR3nt: TGTGCCATCAGCGTGTCCAGGCAAGATACGCAGTATTTT

j_gene: TRBJ1-1
v_gene: TRBV5-1
len: 15
abundance: .
d_gene: TRBD1
CDR3aa: CASSLAQGANTEAFF
CDR3nt: TGCGCCAGCAGCTTGGCCCAGGGGGCGAACACTGAAGCTTTCTTT

j_gene: TRBJ2-5
v_gene: TRBV7-6
len: 15
abundance: few
d_gene: .
CDR3aa: CASSLGGRGRETQYF
CDR3nt: TGTGCCAGCAGCTTAGGTGGCAGGGGCCGCGAGACCCAGTACTTC

j_gene: TRBJ2-1
v_gene: TRBV5-1
len: 13
abundance: few
d_gene: TRBD1
CDR3aa: CASSLRQGVEQFF
CDR3nt: TGCGCCAGCAGCTTGAGACAGGGGGTCGAGCAGTTCTTC

j_gene: TRBJ2-5
v_gene: TRBV7-2
len: 14
abundance: .
d_gene: .
CDR3aa: CASSPGIDKETQYF
CDR3nt: TGTGCCAGCAGCCCCGGCATTGATAAAGAGACCCAGTACTTC

j_gene: TRBJ1-2
v_gene: TRBV5-1
len: 11
abundance: .
d_gene: .
CDR3aa: CASRSAYGYTF
CDR3nt: TGCGCCAGCAGATCAGCCTATGGCTACACCTTC

j_gene: TRBJ2-5
v_gene: TRBV7-3
len: 17
abundance: .
d_gene: .
CDR3aa: CASSFGTGRAREETQYF
CDR3nt: TGTGCCAGCAGCTTTGGTACAGGCAGGGCGAGAGAGGAGACCCAGTACTTC

j_gene: TRBJ2-5
v_gene: TRBV7-2
len: 16
abundance: few
d_gene: .
CDR3aa: CASSLSQKRWQETQYF
CDR3nt: TGTGCCAGCAGCTTATCTCAGAAACGGTGGCAAGAGACCCAGTACTTC

j_gene: TRBJ2-3
v_gene: TRBV7-3
len: 14
abundance: few
d_gene: .
CDR3aa: CASSSNGGRDTQYF
CDR3nt: TGTGCCAGCAGCTCAAACGGGGGGCGAGATACGCAGTATTTT

j_gene: TRBJ1-1
v_gene: TRBV4-2
len: 14
abundance: .
d_gene: TRBD1
CDR3aa: CASSQPQGGTEAFF
CDR3nt: TGTGCCAGCAGCCAACCTCAGGGGGGCACTGAAGCTTTCTTT

j_gene: TRBJ2-2
v_gene: TRBV7-2
len: 15
abundance: .
d_gene: .
CDR3aa: CASSFRFMNTGELFF
CDR3nt: TGTGCCAGCAGCTTCCGGTTTATGAACACCGGGGAGCTGTTTTTT

j_gene: TRBJ1-1
v_gene: TRBV6-2/TRBV6-3
len: 14
abundance: .
d_gene: TRBD1
CDR3aa: CASSSGQGRTEAFF
CDR3nt: TGTGCCAGCAGTTCGGGACAGGGGAGGACTGAAGCTTTCTTT

j_gene: TRBJ2-1
v_gene: TRBV20-1
len: 15
abundance: .
d_gene: TRBD1
CDR3aa: CSASGQGYSSAEQFF
CDR3nt: TGCAGTGCTTCGGGACAGGGGTACTCATCGGCTGAGCAGTTCTTC

j_gene: TRBJ2-2
v_gene: TRBV5-5
len: 15
abundance: many
d_gene: .
CDR3aa: CASSLGEGGIGELFF
CDR3nt: TGTGCCAGCAGCTTGGGAGAGGGAGGCATCGGGGAGCTGTTTTTT

j_gene: TRBJ2-3
v_gene: TRBV20-1
len: 16
abundance: few
d_gene: TRBD2
CDR3aa: CSARDPLAGGIDTQYF
CDR3nt: TGCAGTGCTAGAGATCCCCTGGCGGGGGGGATAGATACGCAGTATTTT

j_gene: TRBJ2-2
v_gene: TRBV4-1
len: 15
abundance: few
d_gene: .
CDR3aa: CASSQADMNTGELFF
CDR3nt: TGCGCCAGCAGCCAAGCGGACATGAACACCGGGGAGCTGTTTTTT

j_gene: TRBJ2-5
v_gene: TRBV6-5
len: 17
abundance: few
d_gene: TRBD1
CDR3aa: CASSYSGTALSLETQYF
CDR3nt: TGTGCCAGCAGTTACTCGGGGACAGCCCTCAGTTTAGAGACCCAGTACTTC

j_gene: TRBJ2-1
v_gene: TRBV7-9
len: 15
abundance: many
d_gene: TRBD2
CDR3aa: CASASTSDFYNEQFF
CDR3nt: TGTGCCAGCGCGAGCACTAGCGACTTCTACAATGAGCAGTTCTTC

j_gene: TRBJ2-7
v_gene: TRBV30
len: 16
abundance: few
d_gene: .
CDR3aa: CAWRNKAGIPPTEQYF
CDR3nt: TGTGCCTGGAGGAACAAAGCCGGGATTCCGCCCACCGAGCAGTACTTC

j_gene: TRBJ2-5
v_gene: TRBV9
len: 15
abundance: few
d_gene: TRBD1
CDR3aa: CASSAGTGGMETQYF
CDR3nt: TGTGCCAGCAGCGCCGGGACAGGGGGCATGGAGACCCAGTACTTC

j_gene: TRBJ2-5
v_gene: TRBV3-1
len: 14
abundance: .
d_gene: .
CDR3aa: CASRPGQLQETQYF
CDR3nt: TGTGCCAGCAGGCCGGGCCAACTCCAAGAGACCCAGTACTTC

j_gene: TRBJ2-2
v_gene: TRBV5-5
len: 14
abundance: many
d_gene: .
CDR3aa: CASSLGQLVGELFF
CDR3nt: TGTGCCAGCAGCTTGGGACAGCTGGTCGGGGAGCTGTTTTTT

j_gene: TRBJ2-3
v_gene: TRBV4-1
len: 17
abundance: few
d_gene: .
CDR3aa: CASSQAGASLLTDTQYF
CDR3nt: TGCGCCAGCAGCCAAGCGGGGGCCTCCTTACTCACAGATACGCAGTATTTT

j_gene: TRBJ2-7
v_gene: TRBV13
len: 18
abundance: .
d_gene: TRBD2
CDR3aa: CASSRGPSSGEVFGEQYF
CDR3nt: TGTGCCAGCAGCCGAGGCCCCTCTAGCGGGGAAGTATTTGGCGAGCAGTACTTC

j_gene: TRBJ1-3
v_gene: TRBV14
len: 17
abundance: .
d_gene: .
CDR3aa: CASSQASAGSSGNTIYF
CDR3nt: TGTGCCAGCAGCCAAGCCTCAGCCGGGAGCTCTGGAAACACCATATATTTT

j_gene: TRBJ1-5
v_gene: TRBV6-6
len: 15
abundance: few
d_gene: .
CDR3aa: CASSVLSDSNQPQHF
CDR3nt: TGTGCCAGCAGCGTACTCTCAGATAGCAATCAGCCCCAGCATTTT

j_gene: TRBJ2-3
v_gene: TRBV29-1
len: 15
abundance: many
d_gene: TRBD2
CDR3aa: CSVEATSLPTDTQYF
CDR3nt: TGCAGCGTTGAAGCGACTAGCCTTCCAACAGATACGCAGTATTTT

j_gene: TRBJ2-5
v_gene: TRBV4-3
len: 14
abundance: few
d_gene: .
CDR3aa: CASSQGVSKETQYF
CDR3nt: TGCGCCAGCAGCCAAGGTGTCAGTAAAGAGACCCAGTACTTC

j_gene: TRBJ2-1
v_gene: TRBV7-3
len: 15
abundance: few
d_gene: TRBD1
CDR3aa: CASSQRQGWGNEQFF
CDR3nt: TGTGCCAGCAGCCAACGACAGGGTTGGGGCAATGAGCAGTTCTTC

j_gene: TRBJ2-3
v_gene: TRBV12-3/TRBV12-4
len: 17
abundance: many
d_gene: TRBD2
CDR3aa: CASSPLGRAGVSDTQYF
CDR3nt: TGTGCCAGCAGTCCCCTCGGTAGAGCGGGGGTTTCAGATACGCAGTATTTT

j_gene: TRBJ1-2
v_gene: TRBV12-3/TRBV12-4
len: 13
abundance: many
d_gene: .
CDR3aa: CASRFQGSGGYTF
CDR3nt: TGTGCCAGCAGATTCCAGGGCAGTGGGGGCTACACCTTC

j_gene: TRBJ2-3
v_gene: TRBV9
len: 16
abundance: few
d_gene: TRBD2
CDR3aa: CASSVYLSGAADTQYF
CDR3nt: TGTGCCAGCAGCGTGTACCTTAGCGGGGCCGCAGATACGCAGTATTTT

j_gene: TRBJ2-1
v_gene: TRBV15
len: 15
abundance: few
d_gene: .
CDR3aa: CATSRAAGSYNEQFF
CDR3nt: TGTGCCACCAGCAGAGCAGCGGGCTCCTACAATGAGCAGTTCTTC

j_gene: TRBJ2-2
v_gene: TRBV24-1
len: 17
abundance: .
d_gene: .
CDR3aa: CATSDLSAGAYTGELFF
CDR3nt: TGTGCCACCAGTGATTTGAGTGCAGGGGCGTACACCGGGGAGCTGTTTTTT

j_gene: TRBJ2-1
v_gene: TRBV2
len: 14
abundance: .
d_gene: TRBD1
CDR3aa: CAGVPGQGFGEQFF
CDR3nt: TGTGCCGGCGTCCCGGGACAGGGTTTTGGTGAGCAGTTCTTC

j_gene: TRBJ1-1
v_gene: TRBV5-1
len: 17
abundance: many
d_gene: TRBD1
CDR3aa: CASSSLGQGASGTEAFF
CDR3nt: TGCGCCAGCAGCTCCCTGGGACAGGGGGCGTCTGGCACTGAAGCTTTCTTT

j_gene: TRBJ2-3
v_gene: TRBV5-1
len: 14
abundance: many
d_gene: .
CDR3aa: CASSLATGTDTQYF
CDR3nt: TGCGCCAGCAGCTTGGCAACGGGGACAGATACGCAGTATTTT

j_gene: TRBJ1-5
v_gene: TRBV6-6
len: 13
abundance: few
d_gene: .
CDR3aa: CASRRPGDQPQHF
CDR3nt: TGTGCCAGCAGACGTCCTGGGGATCAGCCCCAGCATTTT

j_gene: TRBJ2-7
v_gene: TRBV7-9
len: 16
abundance: .
d_gene: .
CDR3aa: CASSLPVGASSYEQYF
CDR3nt: TGTGCCAGCAGCCTCCCGGTGGGGGCGAGCTCCTACGAGCAGTACTTC

j_gene: TRBJ1-5
v_gene: TRBV12-3/TRBV12-4
len: 14
abundance: .
d_gene: .
CDR3aa: CASSDAPTNQPQHF
CDR3nt: TGTGCCAGCAGTGATGCACCTACCAATCAGCCCCAGCATTTT

j_gene: TRBJ2-3
v_gene: TRBV3-1
len: 15
abundance: .
d_gene: .
CDR3aa: CASSQGSSTLGAGAF
CDR3nt: TGTGCCAGCTCCCAGGGCTCTTCGACCTTGGGGGCGGGTGCTTTT

j_gene: TRBJ2-3
v_gene: TRBV7-6
len: 15
abundance: .
d_gene: TRBD2
CDR3aa: CASSLVAGSSDTQYF
CDR3nt: TGTGCCAGCAGCTTAGTAGCGGGGAGCTCAGATACGCAGTATTTT

j_gene: TRBJ2-1
v_gene: TRBV5-4
len: 12
abundance: few
d_gene: .
CDR3aa: CASSFYRDEQFF
CDR3nt: TGTGCCAGCAGCTTTTACAGAGATGAGCAGTTCTTC

j_gene: TRBJ2-6
v_gene: TRBV29-1
len: 13
abundance: .
d_gene: .
CDR3aa: CSVAIAGANVLTF
CDR3nt: TGCAGCGTTGCCATCGCTGGGGCCAACGTCCTGACTTTC

j_gene: TRBJ2-7
v_gene: TRBV9
len: 16
abundance: .
d_gene: .
CDR3aa: CASSVVYRAFSYEQYF
CDR3nt: TGTGCCAGCAGCGTAGTTTACAGGGCGTTCTCCTACGAGCAGTACTTC

j_gene: TRBJ2-2
v_gene: TRBV12-3/TRBV12-4
len: 14
abundance: few
d_gene: .
CDR3aa: CASSSYRDTGELFF
CDR3nt: TGTGCCAGCAGTTCTTACAGGGATACCGGGGAGCTGTTTTTT

j_gene: TRBJ1-5
v_gene: TRBV20-1
len: 16
abundance: .
d_gene: .
CDR3aa: CSARETQGKMNQPQHF
CDR3nt: TGCAGTGCTAGAGAAACACAGGGTAAGATGAATCAGCCCCAGCATTTT

j_gene: TRBJ1-2
v_gene: TRBV7-9
len: 17
abundance: few
d_gene: .
CDR3aa: CASSLEGWQGRLYGYTF
CDR3nt: TGTGCCAGCAGCTTAGAGGGCTGGCAGGGGAGGTTGTACGGCTACACCTTC

j_gene: TRBJ1-1
v_gene: TRBV4-2
len: 15
abundance: few
d_gene: .
CDR3aa: CASSQDPTLNTEAFF
CDR3nt: TGTGCCAGCAGCCAAGATCCTACCTTGAACACTGAAGCTTTCTTT

j_gene: TRBJ1-2
v_gene: TRBV5-1
len: 16
abundance: few
d_gene: TRBD1
CDR3aa: CASSLEPTGIVYGYTF
CDR3nt: TGCGCCAGCAGCTTGGAGCCGACAGGGATTGTCTATGGCTACACCTTC